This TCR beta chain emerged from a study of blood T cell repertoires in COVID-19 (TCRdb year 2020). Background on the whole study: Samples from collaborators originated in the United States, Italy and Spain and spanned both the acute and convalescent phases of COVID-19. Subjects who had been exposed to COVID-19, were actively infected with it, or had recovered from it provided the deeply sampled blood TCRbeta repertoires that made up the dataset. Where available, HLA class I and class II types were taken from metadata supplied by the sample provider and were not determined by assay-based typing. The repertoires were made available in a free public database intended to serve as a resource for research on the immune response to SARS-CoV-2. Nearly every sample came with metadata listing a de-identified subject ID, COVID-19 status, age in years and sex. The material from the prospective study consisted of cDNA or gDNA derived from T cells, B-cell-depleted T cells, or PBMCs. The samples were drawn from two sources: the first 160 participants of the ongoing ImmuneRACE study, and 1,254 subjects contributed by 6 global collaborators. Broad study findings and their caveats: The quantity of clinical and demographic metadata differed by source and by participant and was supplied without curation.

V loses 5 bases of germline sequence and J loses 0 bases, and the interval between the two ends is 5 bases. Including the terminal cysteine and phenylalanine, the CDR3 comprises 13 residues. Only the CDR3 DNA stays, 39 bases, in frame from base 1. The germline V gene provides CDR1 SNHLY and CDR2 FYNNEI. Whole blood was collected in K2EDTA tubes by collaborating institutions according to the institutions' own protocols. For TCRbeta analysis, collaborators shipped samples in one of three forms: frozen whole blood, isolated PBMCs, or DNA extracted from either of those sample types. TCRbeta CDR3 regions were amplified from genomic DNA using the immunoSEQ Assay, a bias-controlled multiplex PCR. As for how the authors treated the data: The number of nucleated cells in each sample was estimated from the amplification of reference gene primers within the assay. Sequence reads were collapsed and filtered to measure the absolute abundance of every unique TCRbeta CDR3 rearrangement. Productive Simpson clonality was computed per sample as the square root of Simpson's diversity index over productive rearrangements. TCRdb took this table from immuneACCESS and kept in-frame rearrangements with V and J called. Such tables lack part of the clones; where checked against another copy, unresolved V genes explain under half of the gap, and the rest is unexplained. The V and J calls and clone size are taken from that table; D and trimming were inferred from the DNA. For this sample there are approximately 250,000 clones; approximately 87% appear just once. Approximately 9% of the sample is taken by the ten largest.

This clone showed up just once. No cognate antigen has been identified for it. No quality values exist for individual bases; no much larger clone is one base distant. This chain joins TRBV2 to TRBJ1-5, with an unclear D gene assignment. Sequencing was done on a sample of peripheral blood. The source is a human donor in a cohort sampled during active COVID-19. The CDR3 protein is CASSPYSNQPQHF. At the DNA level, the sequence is TGTGCCAGCAGTCCTTATAGCAATCAGCCCCAGCATTTT.